This TCR beta chain is from a study of identical twins. In the case of this clonotype: It may be a read error: a sequence one base away is much more abundant.

TCRdb re-called the 5' RACE reads through MiXCR, storing one row per CDR3 protein. Of around 1.7 million distinct CDR3 sequences detected, around a third appear once; the ten largest clones hold more than 0.25%. The sequence derives from a newborn girl in good health. Sequencing was performed on cord blood.

CDR3 sequence: CASTFGAQNNEQYF. CDR3 DNA: TGCGCCAGCACCTTCGGGGCACAGAACAATGAGCAGTACTTC. The chain combines TRBV5-1 with TRBJ2-7; perhaps D is TRBD1 or TRBD2 (5 bases each). The germline CDR1 and CDR2 sequences are SGHRS and YFSETQ. The CDR3 extends over 14 amino acids. Trimming took 6 bases from V and 7 from J, leaving 20 bases between them. Using reference TRBV5-1 and TRBJ2-7 for the parts outside the CDR3, the full variable domain is KAGVTQTPRYLIKTRGQQVTLSCSPISGHRSVSWYQQTPGQGLQFLFEYFSETQRNKGNFPGRFSGRQFSNSRSEMNVSTLELGDSALYLCASTFGAQNNEQYFGPGTRLTVT.